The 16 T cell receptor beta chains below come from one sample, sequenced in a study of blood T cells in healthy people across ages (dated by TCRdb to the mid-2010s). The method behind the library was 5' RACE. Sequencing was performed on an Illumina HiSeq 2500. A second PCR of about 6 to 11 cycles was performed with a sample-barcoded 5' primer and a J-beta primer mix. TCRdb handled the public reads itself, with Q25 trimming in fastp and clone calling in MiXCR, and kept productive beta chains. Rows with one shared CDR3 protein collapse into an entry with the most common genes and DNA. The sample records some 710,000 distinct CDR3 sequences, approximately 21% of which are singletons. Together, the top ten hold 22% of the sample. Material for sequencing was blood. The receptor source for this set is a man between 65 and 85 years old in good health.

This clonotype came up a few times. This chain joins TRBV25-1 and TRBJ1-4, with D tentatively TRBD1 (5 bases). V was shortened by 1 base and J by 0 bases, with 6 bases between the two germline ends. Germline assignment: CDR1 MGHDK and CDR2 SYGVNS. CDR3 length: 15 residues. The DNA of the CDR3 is TGTGCCAGCAGTGAATGGGGGGCAACTAATGAAAAACTGTTTTTT. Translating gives CASSEWGATNEKLFF.

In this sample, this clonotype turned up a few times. The CDR3 coding sequence is TGTGCCAGCAGTTTTTCGAGGCGGGAGGGGACCCAGTACTTC. Its translation: CASSFSRREGTQYF. The chain is built from TRBV27 and TRBJ2-1; 9 bases align to TRBD2. The end of the DNA aligns better with TRBJ2-5, so the J call may be wrong. Germline V gives CDR1 MNHEY, CDR2 SMNVEV (reference sequence). There are 14 residues in the CDR3.

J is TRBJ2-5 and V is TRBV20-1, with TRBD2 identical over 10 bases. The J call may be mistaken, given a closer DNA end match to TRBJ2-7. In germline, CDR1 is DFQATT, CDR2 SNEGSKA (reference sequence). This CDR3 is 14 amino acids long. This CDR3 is CSARLAGASGEQYF. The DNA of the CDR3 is TGCAGTGCTAGACTAGCGGGGGCCTCCGGCGAGCAGTACTTC.

CDR3 in DNA: TGCAGCGTTGAATCCACCAGTGGGGGCTACACCTTC. It translates to CSVESTSGGYTF. The chain combines TRBV29-1 with TRBJ1-2; no clear D. The CDR3 loop spans 12 amino acids. Per germline, CDR1 SQVTM and CDR2 ANQGSEA. The germline V and J ends were trimmed by 2 bases and 8 bases, with 12 bases remaining between them.

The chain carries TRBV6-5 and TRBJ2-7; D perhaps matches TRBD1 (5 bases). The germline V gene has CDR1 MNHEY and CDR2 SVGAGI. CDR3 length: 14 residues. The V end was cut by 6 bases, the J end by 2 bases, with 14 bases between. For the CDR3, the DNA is TGTGCCAGCAGCCCTCAGACAGAGCCCTACGAGCAGTACTTC. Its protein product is CASSPQTEPYEQYF.

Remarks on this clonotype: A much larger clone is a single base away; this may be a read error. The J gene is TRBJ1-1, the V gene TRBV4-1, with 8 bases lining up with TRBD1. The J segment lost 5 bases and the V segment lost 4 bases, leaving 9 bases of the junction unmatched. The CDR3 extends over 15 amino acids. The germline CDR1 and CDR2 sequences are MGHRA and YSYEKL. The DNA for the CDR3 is TGCGCCAGCAGCCTACCTGACAGGGGAGGAACTGAAGCTTTCTTT. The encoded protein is CASSLPDRGGTEAFF.

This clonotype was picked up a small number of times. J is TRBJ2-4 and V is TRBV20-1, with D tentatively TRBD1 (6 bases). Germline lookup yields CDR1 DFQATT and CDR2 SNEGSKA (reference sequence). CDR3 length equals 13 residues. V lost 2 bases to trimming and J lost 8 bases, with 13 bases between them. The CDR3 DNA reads TGCAGTGCTAGATCGGTGGGGGCATACATTCAGTACTTC. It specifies CSARSVGAYIQYF.

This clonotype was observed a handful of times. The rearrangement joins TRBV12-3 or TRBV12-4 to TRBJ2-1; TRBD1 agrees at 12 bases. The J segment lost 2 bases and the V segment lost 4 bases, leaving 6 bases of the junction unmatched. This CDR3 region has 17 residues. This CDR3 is CASSSPGTGGTYNEQFF. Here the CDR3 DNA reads TGTGCCAGCAGTTCCCCCGGGACAGGGGGCACCTACAATGAGCAGTTCTTC.

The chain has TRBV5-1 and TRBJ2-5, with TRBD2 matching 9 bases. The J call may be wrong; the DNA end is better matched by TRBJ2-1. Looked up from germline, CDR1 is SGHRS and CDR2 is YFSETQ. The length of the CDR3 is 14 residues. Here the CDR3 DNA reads TGCGCCAGCAGCTTGGTCCGCGGGGGGGATGAGCAGTTCTTC. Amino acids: CASSLVRGGDEQFF.

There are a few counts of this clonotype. The CDR3 DNA reads as TGTGCCAGCAGTTCCGGGGGGACTAGGGTCGGGAATGAGCAGTTCTTC. This codes for CASSSGGTRVGNEQFF. The V and J genes are TRBV25-1 and TRBJ2-1; TRBD2 matches at 8 bases. J gave up 7 bases and V 5 bases, and 13 bases lay outside the gene matches. CDR1 and CDR2 (germline): MGHDK, SYGVNS. CDR3 size: 16 residues.

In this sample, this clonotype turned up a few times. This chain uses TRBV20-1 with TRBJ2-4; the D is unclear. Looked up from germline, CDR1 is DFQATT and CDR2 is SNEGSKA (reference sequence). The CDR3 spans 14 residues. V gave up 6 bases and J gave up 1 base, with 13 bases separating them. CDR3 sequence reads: CSAAWVMAKNIQYF. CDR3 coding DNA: TGCAGTGCCGCCTGGGTTATGGCCAAAAACATTCAGTACTTC.

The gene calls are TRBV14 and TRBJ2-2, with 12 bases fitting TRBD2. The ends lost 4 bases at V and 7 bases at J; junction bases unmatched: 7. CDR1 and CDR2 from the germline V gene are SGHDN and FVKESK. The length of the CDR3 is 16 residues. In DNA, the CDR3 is TGTGCCAGCAGCCCAAGGACTAGCGGGATATTCGGGGAGCTGTTTTTT. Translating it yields CASSPRTSGIFGELFF. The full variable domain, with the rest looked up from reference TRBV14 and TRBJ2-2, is EAGVTQFPSHSVIEKGQTVTLRCDPISGHDNLYWYRRVMGKEIKFLLHFVKESKQDESGMPNNRFLAERTGGTYSTLKVQPAELEDSGVYFCASSPRTSGIFGELFFGEGSRLTVL.

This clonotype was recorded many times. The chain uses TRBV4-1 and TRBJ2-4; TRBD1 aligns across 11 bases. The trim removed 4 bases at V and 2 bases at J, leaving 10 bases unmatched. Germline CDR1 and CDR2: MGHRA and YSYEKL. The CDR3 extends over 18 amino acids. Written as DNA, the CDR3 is TGCGCCAGCAGCCCATCTATTGGGACAGGGGGTCCCAAAAACATTCAGTACTTC. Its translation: CASSPSIGTGGPKNIQYF.

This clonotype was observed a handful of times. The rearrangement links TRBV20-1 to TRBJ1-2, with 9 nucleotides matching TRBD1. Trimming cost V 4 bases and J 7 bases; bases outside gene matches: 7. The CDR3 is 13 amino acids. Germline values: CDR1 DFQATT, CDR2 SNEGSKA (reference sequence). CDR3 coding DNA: TGCAGTGCTAACCCGGGACAGGGCCGTGGCTACACCTTC. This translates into CSANPGQGRGYTF.

The CDR3 DNA is TGCGCCAGCAGCTTGAACGCTGGGGCCAACGTCCTGACTTTC. Protein: CASSLNAGANVLTF. This chain connects TRBV5-1 to TRBJ2-6; D gene unclear. Trimming left V 1 base short and J 2 bases short, with 4 bases between. There are 14 residues in the CDR3. In germline, CDR1 is SGHRS, CDR2 YFSETQ.

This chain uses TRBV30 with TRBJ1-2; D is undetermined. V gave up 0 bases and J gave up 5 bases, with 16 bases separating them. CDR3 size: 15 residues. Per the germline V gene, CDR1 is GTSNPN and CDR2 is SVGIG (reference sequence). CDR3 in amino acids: CAWSVPTMRMYGYTF. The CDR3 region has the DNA TGTGCCTGGAGTGTCCCGACAATGAGGATGTATGGCTACACCTTC.